This T cell receptor (beta chain) is from a study of Ad26.COV2.S vaccination and SARS-CoV-2 variants. In the study overall: Within the COV1001 Ad26.COV2.S trial arm, the donor was enrolled. Ad26.COV2.S given intramuscularly, once or twice 56 days apart.

Sequencing was performed with immunoSEQ multiplex PCR; in TCRdb, only in-frame clones are kept and a portion is missing. The sample includes around 300,000 clones, under 90% seen only once; the top ten take over 5%. Note on this clone: Its matching antigen is unknown.

The CDR3 contains 16 residues. V lost 1 base, J lost 1 base, and 12 bases lay in between. The germline V gene has CDR1 SGHVS and CDR2 FQNEAQ. Treatment defined: about 20 received Ad26.COV2.S at low or high dose, single or two shots; roughly five received placebo; per-sample allocation not given. Repertoires come from day 63 after the first vaccine or placebo injection. Study-level findings and limits: Vaccine and placebo recipients had similar non-spike TCR breadth. TCR breadth and depth analyses may have underestimated total T cell responses.

Sequencing used peripheral blood, obtained in a trial of Ad26.COV2.S vaccine versus placebo. The chain is built from TRBV7-8 and TRBJ2-3; D is uncertain. The receptor's source is a person between 18 and 59 years old who received the Ad26.COV2.S COVID-19 vaccine or a placebo. DNA for the CDR3: TGTGCCAGCAGCTTAGGAATCGGGCTAGGCACAGATACGCAGTATTTT. Translation gives CASSLGIGLGTDTQYF.